This T cell receptor (beta chain) stems from a study of blood T cells in healthy people across ages. Only a few counts were recorded for this clonotype. PCR was performed a second time for roughly 7 to 12 cycles using a sample-barcoded 5' primer and a J-beta primer mix. A tag from a template-switch adaptor with 12 random nucleotides marked each cDNA molecule. TCRdb reprocessed the 5' RACE reads via MiXCR and lists one record per CDR3 protein. The table includes approximately 800,000 distinct CDR3 sequences, just under 25% detected once. The CDR3 has 15 residues. Trimming removed 2 bases from V and 4 bases from J, with 11 bases in between. Germline values: CDR1 KGHDR, CDR2 SFDVKD. The same data also contributed to another study, on T cells of mothers and their children.

The specimen sequenced was blood. This chain connects TRBV24-1 to TRBJ1-3; D not certain. The receptor comes from a boy under 18 in good health. The CDR3 DNA reads as TGTGCCACCAGTGATTCGACACGGCCGGGAAACACCATATATTTT. Amino acid sequence: CATSDSTRPGNTIYF.